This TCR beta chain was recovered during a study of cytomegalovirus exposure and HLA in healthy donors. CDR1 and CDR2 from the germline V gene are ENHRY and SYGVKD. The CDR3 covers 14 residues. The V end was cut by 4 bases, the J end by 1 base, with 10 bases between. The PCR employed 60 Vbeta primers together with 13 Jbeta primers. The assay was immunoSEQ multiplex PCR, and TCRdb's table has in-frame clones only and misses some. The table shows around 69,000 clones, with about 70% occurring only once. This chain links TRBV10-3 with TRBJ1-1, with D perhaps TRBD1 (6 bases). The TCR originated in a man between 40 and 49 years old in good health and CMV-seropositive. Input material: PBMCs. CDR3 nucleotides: TGTGCCATCAGTGGAACAGGGAGGAACACTGAAGCTTTCTTT. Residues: CAISGTGRNTEAFF.